This T cell receptor (beta chain) was retrieved from a study of spatial heterogeneity in lung cancer. General study findings and limits: Of the expanded TCRs, ubiquitous and regional counts tracked the counts of ubiquitous and regional nonsynonymous mutations, respectively. One measure, the expanded intratumoral alpha and beta TCR count, tracked tumor mutation counts.

This sample's time point: sample taken at primary tumor resection. This clonotype was observed many times. Antigen: not known. Trimming shortened V by 0 bases and J by 4 bases, and 20 bases separated the two germline ends. The CDR3 consists of 18 residues. CDR1 and CDR2 (germline): LGHNA, YSLEER. Every cDNA TCR molecule received its own unique molecular identifier. Each CDR3 protein is one row after TCRdb ran MiXCR on the 5' RACE reads. The sample consists of about 30,000 distinct CDR3 sequences, 7.1% of them appearing once. The source material was lung tumor tissue, sampled at surgery. The clonotype comes from a male donor with early-stage non-small cell lung cancer. V is TRBV4-3 and J is TRBJ2-3, with D perhaps assigned TRBD1 or TRBD2 (5 bases each). The CDR3 sequence: CASSQELPGRVLADTQYF. The CDR3, as DNA: TGCGCCAGCAGCCAAGAGTTGCCAGGGCGGGTTTTAGCAGATACGCAGTATTTT.